Each of the 28 T cell receptor beta chains below was sequenced from the same sample in a study of regulatory T cells in long-lasting Graves disease. This sample's time point: newly diagnosed GD, antithyroid drugs for less than 3 months. After RNA was extracted from PBMCs, the TCR library was made from it. Relying on iRepertoire HTBI primers and Arm-PCR of CDR3 regions, the team built TCR beta libraries. TCRdb processed the multiplex PCR reads anew with MiXCR; each CDR3 protein has one entry. This repertoire shows 550,000 to 700,000 distinct CDR3 sequences, roughly 15% found once; its top ten account for around 12%. This sample also belongs to another study, concerning T cells in Graves' hyperthyroidism and ophthalmopathy.

The material was peripheral blood mononuclear cells (PBMCs), obtained at new diagnosis, from a patient treated with antithyroid drugs. These receptors all stem from a man between 18 and 35 years old with Graves disease.

This chain links TRBV20-1 with TRBJ2-1; 15 bases are shared with TRBD2. The CDR3 is 16 residues long. In germline, CDR1 is DFQATT, CDR2 SNEGSKA (reference sequence). J gave up 8 bases and V 3 bases, and 8 bases lay outside the gene matches. CDR3 DNA sequence: TGCAGTGCTAGGGGGACTAGCGGGGGGCTGATGGATGAGCAGTTCTTC. It yields the protein CSARGTSGGLMDEQFF.

This chain connects TRBV6-2 or TRBV6-3 to TRBJ2-5, with D uncertain. The germline V gene has CDR1 MNHEY and CDR2 SVGEGT. The germline V and J ends were trimmed by 0 bases and 5 bases, with 13 bases remaining between them. The CDR3 consists of 15 residues. The CDR3 DNA reads as TGTGCCAGCAGTTACTCGCCCAGCAGTGGGGAGACCCAGTACTTC. It codes for CASSYSPSSGETQYF.

There are many counts of this clonotype. This rearrangement joins TRBV2 to TRBJ1-1; 7 bases align to TRBD1. CDR3 length: 12 residues. Unmatched junction bases numbered 4, after V lost 5 bases and J lost 7 bases. CDR1 and CDR2 (germline): SNHLY, FYNNEI. This chain's CDR3 is CASSRTGNEAFF. CDR3 bases: TGTGCCAGCAGTCGGACAGGAAATGAAGCTTTCTTT.

In this sample, this clonotype turned up a few times. The rearrangement joins TRBV15 to TRBJ2-2; D gene unclear. V lost 0 bases to trimming and J lost 2 bases, with 4 bases between them. Germline-derived CDR1 and CDR2 are LNHNV and YYDKDF (reference sequence). The CDR3 is 14 residues long. In DNA, the CDR3 is TGTGCCACCAGCAGAGATTACAACACCGGGGAGCTGTTTTTT. This translates into CATSRDYNTGELFF.

The genes are TRBV6-1 and TRBJ2-3, with 10 bases identical to TRBD2. V was clipped by 7 bases and J by 10 bases; unmatched bases: 11. The CDR3 length is 14 residues. Per the germline V gene, CDR1 is MNHNS and CDR2 is SASEGT. CDR3 residues: CASTEAGGRVPQYF. In DNA, the CDR3 is TGTGCCAGCACCGAAGCGGGAGGGCGTGTCCCGCAGTATTTT.

The table lists this clonotype with a few counts. J is TRBJ2-2 and V is TRBV5-1; 9 bases are shared with TRBD1. Per germline, CDR1 SGHRS and CDR2 YFSETQ. The CDR3 is 15 residues long. V lost 3 bases and J lost 6; bases outside the gene matches: 6. Here the CDR3 DNA reads TGCGCCAGCAGCTCGGGACAGGGAAGACCCGGGGAGCTGTTTTTT. It specifies CASSSGQGRPGELFF.

This clonotype was counted between two and nine times. The chain has TRBV7-9 and TRBJ1-1, with D maybe TRBD1 (5 bases). The CDR3 spans 14 residues. CDR1 and CDR2 (germline): SEHNR, FQNEAQ (reference sequence). V was shortened by 2 bases and J by 3 bases, with 10 bases between the two germline ends. The CDR3 DNA follows: TGTGCCAGCAGCTTACAGGGTGGGTACACTGAAGCTTTCTTT. This encodes CASSLQGGYTEAFF.

The chain carries TRBV6-1 and TRBJ1-2; tentative D call: TRBD1 (5 bases). V gave up 5 bases and J gave up 7 bases, with 32 bases separating them. This CDR3 region has 19 residues. Germline CDR1 reads MNHNS; CDR2 reads SASEGT. This CDR3 reads CASSPGSLLPFTKQPGYTF. CDR3 coding DNA: TGTGCCAGCAGTCCAGGGAGCCTACTACCCTTCACAAAACAGCCTGGCTACACCTTC.

This clonotype was observed at least ten times. The chain carries TRBV20-1 and TRBJ2-1; 10 nucleotides line up with TRBD2. This CDR3 is 12 amino acids long. V dropped 3 bases and J dropped 10; count of bases not matched to a gene: 3. Per the germline V gene, CDR1 is DFQATT and CDR2 is SNEGSKA (reference sequence). The CDR3 region has the DNA TGCAGTGCTAGCCAACTAGCGGGGGAGCAGTTCTTC. This codes for CSASQLAGEQFF.

Only a few counts were recorded for this clonotype. The chain is built from TRBV29-1 and TRBJ2-5, with 8 positions matching TRBD1. V lost 8 bases to trimming and J lost 4 bases; unmatched junction nucleotides: 9. Germline V gives CDR1 SQVTM, CDR2 ANQGSEA. This CDR3 region has 13 residues. CDR3 amino acids: CSILDRAGETQYF. For the CDR3, the DNA is TGCAGCATCCTGGACAGGGCGGGAGAGACCCAGTACTTC.

This clonotype was detected only a few times. A junction boundary mismatches the germline segment, possibly from a read error. CDR3 sequence reads: CASSQKVQNTGGLFF. CDR3 nucleotides: TGTGCCAGCAGTCAAAAAGTTCAGAACACCGGGGGGCTGTTTTTT. The chain recombines TRBV28 with TRBJ2-2; TRBD2 might be the D (6 bases). The CDR3 loop spans 15 amino acids. Germline lookup yields CDR1 MDHEN and CDR2 SYDVKM.

This clonotype showed up just a few times. A much larger clone differs from this one at a single base, so this may be a read error. V is TRBV18 and J is TRBJ2-5; 8 bases match TRBD1. Germline CDR1 KGHSH, CDR2 LQKENI. V dropped 5 bases and J dropped 7; count of bases not matched to a gene: 9. The CDR3 is made up of 14 amino acids. CDR3 sequence: CASSTSGGTGTQYF. In DNA, the CDR3 is TGTGCCAGCTCAACCTCAGGGGGCACGGGGACCCAGTACTTC.

Points on this clonotype: A much more abundant neighbour one base away suggests this may be a read error. This CDR3 fails to terminate in the conserved phenylalanine or tryptophan, so it likely reflects a read error. This chain connects TRBV27 to TRBJ2-1; TRBD2 might be the D (7 bases). This CDR3 has 16 residues. V was clipped by 5 bases and J by 1 base, with 15 bases between them. The germline V gene encodes CDR1 MNHEY and CDR2 SMNVEV (reference sequence). The CDR3 region is CASSATGRASYNEQFL. The CDR3 DNA is TGTGCCAGCAGTGCAACAGGGAGGGCTTCCTACAATGAGCAGTTCCTC.

V is TRBV4-1 and J is TRBJ2-7; TRBD2 is a possible D gene (5 bases). The CDR3 spans 15 residues. V dropped 0 bases and J dropped 4 bases, with 13 bases sitting between them. Germline loops: CDR1 MGHRA, CDR2 YSYEKL. The CDR3 loop reads CASSQDHPEGYEQYF. The CDR3 DNA sequence: TGCGCCAGCAGCCAAGATCATCCAGAGGGTTACGAGCAGTACTTC.

This clonotype was seen repeatedly, ten times or more. The chain recombines TRBV6-1 with TRBJ2-1; 12 bases are shared with TRBD2. The length of the CDR3 is 17 residues. Losses at the gene ends were 5 bases for V and 1 base for J; bases not matched to a gene: 6. From germline, CDR1 is MNHNS and CDR2 SASEGT. The CDR3 DNA sequence: TGTGCCAGCAGTCACGGACTAGCGGGACCATCCTACAATGAGCAGTTCTTC. Protein product: CASSHGLAGPSYNEQFF.

As DNA, the CDR3 is TGCAGCGACGGGGTTAACACTGAAGCTTTCTTT. Residues: CSDGVNTEAFF. The V and J genes are TRBV29-1 and TRBJ1-1, with D unclear. Germline V lookup: CDR1 SQVTM, CDR2 ANQGSEA. The CDR3 runs 11 residues. V lost 7 bases, J lost 2 bases, and 8 bases lay in between.

V gene TRBV7-9 combines with J gene TRBJ2-7, with 13 bases fitting TRBD2. CDR1 SEHNR and CDR2 FQNEAQ come from the germline V gene (reference sequence). V trimming: 5 bases; J trimming: 6 bases; junction bases outside the gene matches: 19. The CDR3 covers 19 residues. CDR3 in amino acids: CASSIGRTSGSWLPSEQYF. CDR3 DNA sequence: TGTGCCAGCAGCATTGGTCGGACTAGCGGGAGTTGGTTGCCTAGCGAGCAGTACTTC.

This clonotype was recorded only once. V usage is TRBV4-2 and J usage is TRBJ1-4; no definite D call. The CDR3 is 13 amino acids. CDR1 LGHNA and CDR2 YNFKEQ come from the germline V gene. Trimming cost V 1 base and J 8 bases, with 8 bases left between them. CDR3 nucleotides: TGTGCCAGCAGCCAAGGATCTGGGGAAAAACTGTTTTTT. Translation gives CASSQGSGEKLFF.

The chain recombines TRBV12-3 or TRBV12-4 with TRBJ1-3; D is undetermined. The CDR3 runs to 16 residues. Trimming took off 1 base at V and 0 bases at J, with 10 bases between the two ends. Written as DNA, the CDR3 is TGTGCCAGCAGTTTAGATGGGCCTAACTCTGGAAACACCATATATTTT. This encodes CASSLDGPNSGNTIYF.

The rearrangement links TRBV19 to TRBJ2-3; 9 bases align to TRBD2. The CDR3 totals 15 residues. Germline trimming cut 6 bases from V and 1 base from J; bases unmatched to any gene: 5. Germline assignment: CDR1 LNHDA and CDR2 SQIVND (reference sequence). Here the CDR3 reads CASRPRTSGTDTQYF. CDR3 DNA: TGTGCCAGTAGGCCTAGGACTAGCGGCACAGATACGCAGTATTTT.

This chain links TRBV24-1 with TRBJ2-1; D might be TRBD1 or TRBD2, each matching 5 bases. Trimming removed 7 bases at V and 0 bases at J, with 12 bases between. The CDR3 covers 15 residues. Germline assignment: CDR1 KGHDR and CDR2 SFDVKD. The CDR3 sequence is CATSSRGNSYNEQFF. The CDR3 DNA is TGTGCCACCAGCTCGAGGGGTAACTCCTACAATGAGCAGTTCTTC.

The gene calls are TRBV11-3 and TRBJ1-1; TRBD1 matches 7 bases. The CDR3 contains 15 residues. The germline CDR1 and CDR2 sequences are SGHNT and YENEEA. V was clipped by 4 bases and J by 3 bases; unmatched bases: 8. The CDR3 region has the DNA TGTGCCAGCAGCTCTCCCGAACAGGGGTACACTGAAGCTTTCTTT. It specifies CASSSPEQGYTEAFF. Variable domain in full (rest from reference TRBV11-3 and TRBJ1-1): EAGVVQSPRYKIIEKKQPVAFWCNPISGHNTLYWYLQNLGQGPELLIRYENEEAVDDSQLPKDRFSAERLKGVDSTLKIQPAELGDSAVYLCASSSPEQGYTEAFFGQGTRLTVV.

This clonotype was counted at least ten times. The chain couples TRBV20-1 to TRBJ2-7; D remains unclear. Germline V gene sequence: CDR1 DFQATT, CDR2 SNEGSKA (reference sequence). The CDR3 length is 12 residues. Trimming shortened V by 2 bases and J by 2 bases, and 7 bases separated the two germline ends. CDR3 residues: CSARRQTYEQYF. The CDR3 nucleotides read TGCAGTGCTAGAAGGCAGACCTACGAGCAGTACTTC.

This clonotype was counted a few times. V is TRBV7-9 and J is TRBJ2-5, with 12 bases identical to TRBD2. Germline CDR1 and CDR2: SEHNR and FQNEAQ (reference sequence). The CDR3 spans 17 residues. V trimming: 5 bases; J trimming: 5 bases; junction bases outside the gene matches: 12. CDR3: CASSQTSGSWSWETQYF. The CDR3 DNA reads as TGTGCCAGCAGCCAGACTAGCGGGAGCTGGAGTTGGGAGACCCAGTACTTC.

This chain connects TRBV19 to TRBJ2-1, with 7 bases fitting TRBD1. Looked up from germline, CDR1 is LNHDA and CDR2 is SQIVND (reference sequence). V dropped 6 bases and J dropped 4; count of bases not matched to a gene: 9. The CDR3 covers 15 residues. This chain's CDR3 is CASRKTIQGYNEQFF. DNA of the CDR3: TGTGCCAGTAGGAAGACAATACAGGGGTACAATGAGCAGTTCTTC.

This clonotype was recorded at least ten times. The chain has TRBV12-3 or TRBV12-4 and TRBJ2-5; a possible D gene is TRBD1 (5 bases). This CDR3 is built from 14 residues. V shed 3 bases and J shed 0 bases, with 8 bases lying between them. The CDR3 reads CASSFQGNQETQYF. CDR3 bases: TGTGCCAGCAGTTTTCAGGGAAACCAAGAGACCCAGTACTTC.

This clonotype was recorded a few times. The genes are TRBV6-2 or TRBV6-3 and TRBJ1-5; D unclear. The V end was cut by 5 bases, the J end by 1 base, with 12 bases between. The CDR3 runs to 15 residues. Per the germline V gene, CDR1 is MNHEY and CDR2 is SVGEGT. The CDR3 region is CASSVGVQSNQPQHF. The CDR3 coding sequence is TGTGCCAGCAGTGTTGGGGTACAAAGCAATCAGCCCCAGCATTTT.

The genes are TRBV5-1 and TRBJ2-2, with 8 bases matching TRBD1. Trimming took 4 bases from V and 7 from J; bases not matched to a gene: 9. Germline-derived CDR1 and CDR2 are SGHRS and YFSETQ. The CDR3 runs to 15 residues. The CDR3 is CASSHVPTGGGELFF. CDR3 coding DNA: TGCGCCAGCAGCCACGTCCCTACAGGGGGCGGGGAGCTGTTTTTT.